One sample yielded the 4 T cell receptor beta chains listed below, sequenced in a study of T cells in Graves' hyperthyroidism and ophthalmopathy. TCR beta CDR3 sequences were amplified from RNA transcripts. The HTBI primer set served for first-round RT-PCR of the TCR CDR3. TCRdb reprocessed the multiplex PCR reads via MiXCR and lists one record per CDR3 protein. The sample yields some 510,000 distinct CDR3 sequences, about 43% seen once. Source material: peripheral blood or thyroid tissue (not recorded which). These receptors all come from a woman under 30 with Graves' hyperthyroidism.

Only a few counts were recorded for this clonotype. The V and J genes are TRBV24-1 and TRBJ2-3, with D unresolved. The CDR3 is 14 residues long. CDR1 KGHDR and CDR2 SFDVKD come from the germline V gene. V was shortened by 3 bases and J by 0 bases, with 6 bases between the two germline ends. This chain's CDR3 is CATSDPLSTDTQYF. The CDR3, as DNA: TGTGCCACCAGTGATCCCCTCAGCACAGATACGCAGTATTTT.

In this sample, this clonotype turned up a few times. This chain joins TRBV12-3 or TRBV12-4 and TRBJ1-2, with D perhaps matching TRBD1 (6 bases). Trimming removed 4 bases from V and 6 bases from J, with 24 bases in between. The CDR3 runs to 17 residues. For the CDR3, the DNA is TGTGCCAGCAGTTACTCGGGGGGCAGCTGGCGTTTGGATGGCTACACCTTC. Translated: CASSYSGGSWRLDGYTF.

V gene TRBV4-3 combines with J gene TRBJ1-1; unclear D gene. The CDR3 runs to 13 residues. Trimming took 2 bases from V and 4 from J, leaving 8 bases between them. The germline CDR1 and CDR2 sequences are LGHNA and YSLEER. CDR3 coding DNA: TGCGCCAGCAGCCAACTGATAATCACTGAAGCTTTCTTT. This translates into CASSQLIITEAFF.

This clonotype occurred a few times. The J gene is TRBJ1-4, the V gene TRBV14; D unresolved. This CDR3 comprises 15 residues. V lost 5 bases and J 2 bases, leaving 12 bases between the germline ends. Looked up from germline, CDR1 is SGHDN and CDR2 is FVKESK. The CDR3 loop is CASSDLASTNEKLFF. CDR3 DNA sequence: TGTGCCAGCAGCGACTTGGCTTCTACTAATGAAAAACTGTTTTTT.